The 16 T cell receptor beta chains below come from one sample, sequenced in a study of blood T cell repertoires in COVID-19. Assay: immunoSEQ multiplex PCR; the TCRdb copy retains only in-frame clones and omits some. The data contain some 50,000 clones, about nine tenths of them singletons. Sample: peripheral blood. These receptors were collected from a man in his forties with acute or convalescent COVID-19.

V gene TRBV6-2 or TRBV6-3 combines with J gene TRBJ1-1, with D possibly matching TRBD1 (5 bases). CDR3 size: 16 residues. Trimming took 5 bases from V and 5 from J, leaving 21 bases between them. CDR1 is MNHEY and CDR2 is SVGEGT in the germline V gene. For the CDR3, the DNA is TGTGCCAGCAGTGCGGGACCCGGTAGAGGAGAGACTGAAGCTTTCTTT. Protein: CASSAGPGRGETEAFF.

The chain couples TRBV18 to TRBJ2-7; D may be TRBD2 (6 bases). This CDR3 region has 14 residues. Trimming cost V 0 bases and J 3 bases, with 9 bases left between them. CDR1 is KGHSH, CDR2 LQKENI, per germline. DNA for the CDR3: TGTGCCAGCTCACCACCGTCGCGGGGCTACGAGCAGTACTTC. Its protein is CASSPPSRGYEQYF.

The chain combines TRBV19 with TRBJ1-4, with D perhaps TRBD1 (5 bases). The CDR3 is made up of 14 amino acids. Germline V gene sequence: CDR1 LNHDA, CDR2 SQIVND (reference sequence). Trimming took 7 bases from V and 8 from J, leaving 17 bases between them. The CDR3 is CASKGREPREKLFF. The CDR3, as DNA: TGTGCCAGTAAGGGGCGGGAGCCGCGGGAAAAACTGTTTTTT.

V gene TRBV14 combines with J gene TRBJ1-4, with 7 bases lining up with TRBD1. J was trimmed by 7 bases and V by 4 bases; bases with no gene match: 6. The germline gives CDR1 SGHDN, CDR2 FVKESK. There are 14 residues in the CDR3. In nucleotides, the CDR3 is TGTGCCAGCAGCCCGTACAGGGGAGGTGAAAAACTGTTTTTT. As protein: CASSPYRGGEKLFF.

The count of this clone is one. The DNA is omitted, as the CDR3 cannot be located on it reliably, and the CDR3 follows TCRdb's listing. V gene TRBV5-1 combines with J gene TRBJ1-2. Germline CDR1 is SGHRS and CDR2 is YFSETQ. The length of the CDR3 is 12 amino acids, counting both ends. The CDR3 sequence is CASSLDFRGYTF.

Relative to its sample, this clone is medium-sized. The genes are TRBV29-1 and TRBJ1-1, with 7 bases that match TRBD1. V dropped 7 bases and J dropped 2; count of bases not matched to a gene: 7. CDR3 length equals 13 residues. CDR1 SQVTM and CDR2 ANQGSEA come from the germline V gene. The CDR3 DNA follows: TGCAGCGCGCCGGGGACAGTTAACACTGAAGCTTTCTTT. Residues: CSAPGTVNTEAFF.

The gene calls are TRBV12-3 or TRBV12-4 and TRBJ1-6; D might be TRBD1 (5 bases). This CDR3 has 12 amino acids. V was clipped by 8 bases and J by 10 bases, with 12 bases between them. The CDR3 protein is CASGAVGSPLHF. For the CDR3, the DNA is TGTGCCAGCGGGGCAGTCGGCTCACCCCTCCACTTT.

Only a few counts were recorded for this clone. The chain has TRBV7-9 and TRBJ1-3, with D unclear. Germline V CDR1 and CDR2: SEHNR, FQNEAQ (reference sequence). The CDR3 is made up of 14 amino acids. The ends were cut back, 5 bases at V and 0 bases at J, with 8 bases in the middle. CDR3 residues: CASSPRFSGNTIYF. Here the CDR3 DNA reads TGTGCCAGCAGCCCCCGGTTCTCTGGAAACACCATATATTTT.

This clone was recorded once. The chain carries TRBV7-9 and TRBJ1-1; the match to TRBD1 covers 7 bases. CDR1 and CDR2 (germline): SEHNR, FQNEAQ (reference sequence). V gave up 1 base and J gave up 6 bases; unmatched junction bases: 11. The CDR3 is 16 amino acids. CDR3 protein: CASSLDATGLSPEAFF. For the CDR3, the DNA is TGTGCCAGCAGCTTAGATGCGACAGGGTTATCGCCTGAAGCTTTCTTT.

The gene calls are TRBV2 and TRBJ1-2; 8 positions match TRBD1. Trimming at V came to 3 bases and at J to 3 bases, leaving 0 bases not matched to a gene. The germline gives CDR1 SNHLY, CDR2 FYNNEI. The CDR3 has 13 amino acids. CDR3 bases: TGTGCCAGCAGTGAGGGACAGGACTATGGCTACACCTTC. Protein sequence: CASSEGQDYGYTF.

The chain is built from TRBV3-1 (or the pseudogene TRBV3-2) and TRBJ2-7; 13 bases match TRBD2. This CDR3 comprises 15 residues. Trimming cost V 4 bases and J 1 base; bases outside gene matches: 1. The germline CDR1 and CDR2 sequences are LGHDT and YNNKEL (reference sequence). CDR3 bases: TGTGCCAGCAGCCCGGGACTAGCGGGGTCCTACGAGCAGTACTTC. It translates to CASSPGLAGSYEQYF.

This sequence joins TRBV30 and TRBJ1-1; D gene uncertain. This CDR3 has 13 residues. Germline-derived CDR1 and CDR2 are GTSNPN and SVGIG (reference sequence). The V and J ends lost 2 bases and 7 bases respectively, with 14 bases between them. The CDR3 nucleotides are TGTGCCTGGAGTCTTAAGGGCGGAGGTGAAGCTTTCTTT. Amino acids: CAWSLKGGGEAFF.

The chain couples TRBV3-1 (or the pseudogene TRBV3-2) to TRBJ2-1, with 9 bases lining up with TRBD2. After removal of 1 base from V and 8 bases from J, the junction contained 9 bases not matched to a gene. This CDR3 spans 16 amino acids. Germline-derived CDR1 and CDR2 are LGHDT and YNNKEL (reference sequence). The CDR3 loop reads CASSQVPAGGPDEQFF. The CDR3 DNA follows: TGTGCCAGCAGCCAAGTTCCAGCGGGAGGACCGGATGAGCAGTTCTTC.

The gene calls are TRBV19 and TRBJ1-1; 7 bases match TRBD1. Per germline, CDR1 LNHDA and CDR2 SQIVND (reference sequence). V dropped 3 bases and J dropped 1; count of bases not matched to a gene: 2. The CDR3 is 14 residues long. CDR3 residues: CASSIYRGNTEAFF. CDR3 bases: TGTGCCAGTAGTATTTACAGGGGGAACACTGAAGCTTTCTTT. Combining the CDR3 with reference TRBV19 and TRBJ1-1 gives the whole variable domain DGGITQSPKYLFRKEGQNVTLSCEQNLNHDAMYWYRQDPGQGLRLIYYSQIVNDFQKGDIAEGYSVSREKKESFPLTVTSAQKNPTAFYLCASSIYRGNTEAFFGQGTRLTVV.

This chain links TRBV25-1 with TRBJ1-2; unclear D gene. Trimming stripped 6 bases from V and 2 bases from J, with 7 bases between. This CDR3 is 12 amino acids long. Germline V gives CDR1 MGHDK, CDR2 SYGVNS. Here the CDR3 reads CASRGGNYGYTF. The CDR3 bases are TGTGCCAGCAGGGGAGGGAACTATGGCTACACCTTC.

This rearrangement joins TRBV12-5 to TRBJ2-1, with TRBD2 matching over 9 bases. CDR3 length: 18 residues. J gave up 7 bases and V 3 bases, and 16 bases lay outside the gene matches. The germline V gene encodes CDR1 LGHNT and CDR2 FRNRAP. CDR3 DNA: TGTGCTAGTGGTTTAGGACCGGGACTAGCCAGAGGGGGGAATGAGCAGTTCTTC. This codes for CASGLGPGLARGGNEQFF.